This T cell receptor (beta chain) was recorded in a study of vaccination effects on CD4 cells after COVID-19. V lost 2 bases to trimming and J lost 2 bases; unmatched junction nucleotides: 6. The CDR3 consists of 17 residues. CDR1 and CDR2 (germline): KGHDR, SFDVKD. This clone occurred a few times. Its antigen remains unknown. Data came from immunoSEQ multiplex PCR; TCRdb stores just in-frame clones and leaves some out. The table records roughly 45,000 clones, approximately 70% of them present only once. With the ViraFEST assay, the study expanded antigen-specific CD4+ T cells using viral peptide pools, then sequenced them. The culture ran for around nine days before CD4+ T cells were isolated. The person's infection with SARS-CoV-2, confirmed by PCR, took place between March and December 2020. IL-2 medium supplanted half the medium on days 3 and 7.

V usage is TRBV24-1 and J usage is TRBJ2-3; TRBD1 agrees at 10 bases. The material sequenced was CD4+ T cells from PBMCs cultured with a peptide pool, taken before COVID-19 vaccination. The clonotype was recovered from a human donor who had a prior SARS-CoV-2 infection. The CDR3, as DNA: TGTGCCACCAGTGATTCCTCCGGGACAGGGGCCACAGATACGCAGTATTTT. It is translated as CATSDSSGTGATDTQYF.